This T cell receptor (beta chain) was retrieved from a study of blood T cells in healthy people across ages. Primed by a sample-barcoded 5' primer and a J-beta primer mix, a second PCR proceeded for 7 to 11 cycles. TCRdb itself ran the 5' RACE reads through MiXCR, one entry per CDR3 protein. The sample has 650,000 to 950,000 distinct CDR3 sequences, around 43% seen once; the top ten hold approximately 19%. Trimming pared 4 bases from V and 4 bases from J, leaving 8 bases between. The CDR3 has 13 residues. Germline values: CDR1 SNHLY, CDR2 FYNNEI. The source of this sequence is a man in his 60s in good health. The V and J genes are TRBV2 and TRBJ1-5; unclear D gene. The material sequenced was blood. The CDR3 loop is CASSVETNQPQHF. The CDR3 coding sequence is TGTGCCAGCAGTGTGGAGACAAATCAGCCCCAGCATTTT.